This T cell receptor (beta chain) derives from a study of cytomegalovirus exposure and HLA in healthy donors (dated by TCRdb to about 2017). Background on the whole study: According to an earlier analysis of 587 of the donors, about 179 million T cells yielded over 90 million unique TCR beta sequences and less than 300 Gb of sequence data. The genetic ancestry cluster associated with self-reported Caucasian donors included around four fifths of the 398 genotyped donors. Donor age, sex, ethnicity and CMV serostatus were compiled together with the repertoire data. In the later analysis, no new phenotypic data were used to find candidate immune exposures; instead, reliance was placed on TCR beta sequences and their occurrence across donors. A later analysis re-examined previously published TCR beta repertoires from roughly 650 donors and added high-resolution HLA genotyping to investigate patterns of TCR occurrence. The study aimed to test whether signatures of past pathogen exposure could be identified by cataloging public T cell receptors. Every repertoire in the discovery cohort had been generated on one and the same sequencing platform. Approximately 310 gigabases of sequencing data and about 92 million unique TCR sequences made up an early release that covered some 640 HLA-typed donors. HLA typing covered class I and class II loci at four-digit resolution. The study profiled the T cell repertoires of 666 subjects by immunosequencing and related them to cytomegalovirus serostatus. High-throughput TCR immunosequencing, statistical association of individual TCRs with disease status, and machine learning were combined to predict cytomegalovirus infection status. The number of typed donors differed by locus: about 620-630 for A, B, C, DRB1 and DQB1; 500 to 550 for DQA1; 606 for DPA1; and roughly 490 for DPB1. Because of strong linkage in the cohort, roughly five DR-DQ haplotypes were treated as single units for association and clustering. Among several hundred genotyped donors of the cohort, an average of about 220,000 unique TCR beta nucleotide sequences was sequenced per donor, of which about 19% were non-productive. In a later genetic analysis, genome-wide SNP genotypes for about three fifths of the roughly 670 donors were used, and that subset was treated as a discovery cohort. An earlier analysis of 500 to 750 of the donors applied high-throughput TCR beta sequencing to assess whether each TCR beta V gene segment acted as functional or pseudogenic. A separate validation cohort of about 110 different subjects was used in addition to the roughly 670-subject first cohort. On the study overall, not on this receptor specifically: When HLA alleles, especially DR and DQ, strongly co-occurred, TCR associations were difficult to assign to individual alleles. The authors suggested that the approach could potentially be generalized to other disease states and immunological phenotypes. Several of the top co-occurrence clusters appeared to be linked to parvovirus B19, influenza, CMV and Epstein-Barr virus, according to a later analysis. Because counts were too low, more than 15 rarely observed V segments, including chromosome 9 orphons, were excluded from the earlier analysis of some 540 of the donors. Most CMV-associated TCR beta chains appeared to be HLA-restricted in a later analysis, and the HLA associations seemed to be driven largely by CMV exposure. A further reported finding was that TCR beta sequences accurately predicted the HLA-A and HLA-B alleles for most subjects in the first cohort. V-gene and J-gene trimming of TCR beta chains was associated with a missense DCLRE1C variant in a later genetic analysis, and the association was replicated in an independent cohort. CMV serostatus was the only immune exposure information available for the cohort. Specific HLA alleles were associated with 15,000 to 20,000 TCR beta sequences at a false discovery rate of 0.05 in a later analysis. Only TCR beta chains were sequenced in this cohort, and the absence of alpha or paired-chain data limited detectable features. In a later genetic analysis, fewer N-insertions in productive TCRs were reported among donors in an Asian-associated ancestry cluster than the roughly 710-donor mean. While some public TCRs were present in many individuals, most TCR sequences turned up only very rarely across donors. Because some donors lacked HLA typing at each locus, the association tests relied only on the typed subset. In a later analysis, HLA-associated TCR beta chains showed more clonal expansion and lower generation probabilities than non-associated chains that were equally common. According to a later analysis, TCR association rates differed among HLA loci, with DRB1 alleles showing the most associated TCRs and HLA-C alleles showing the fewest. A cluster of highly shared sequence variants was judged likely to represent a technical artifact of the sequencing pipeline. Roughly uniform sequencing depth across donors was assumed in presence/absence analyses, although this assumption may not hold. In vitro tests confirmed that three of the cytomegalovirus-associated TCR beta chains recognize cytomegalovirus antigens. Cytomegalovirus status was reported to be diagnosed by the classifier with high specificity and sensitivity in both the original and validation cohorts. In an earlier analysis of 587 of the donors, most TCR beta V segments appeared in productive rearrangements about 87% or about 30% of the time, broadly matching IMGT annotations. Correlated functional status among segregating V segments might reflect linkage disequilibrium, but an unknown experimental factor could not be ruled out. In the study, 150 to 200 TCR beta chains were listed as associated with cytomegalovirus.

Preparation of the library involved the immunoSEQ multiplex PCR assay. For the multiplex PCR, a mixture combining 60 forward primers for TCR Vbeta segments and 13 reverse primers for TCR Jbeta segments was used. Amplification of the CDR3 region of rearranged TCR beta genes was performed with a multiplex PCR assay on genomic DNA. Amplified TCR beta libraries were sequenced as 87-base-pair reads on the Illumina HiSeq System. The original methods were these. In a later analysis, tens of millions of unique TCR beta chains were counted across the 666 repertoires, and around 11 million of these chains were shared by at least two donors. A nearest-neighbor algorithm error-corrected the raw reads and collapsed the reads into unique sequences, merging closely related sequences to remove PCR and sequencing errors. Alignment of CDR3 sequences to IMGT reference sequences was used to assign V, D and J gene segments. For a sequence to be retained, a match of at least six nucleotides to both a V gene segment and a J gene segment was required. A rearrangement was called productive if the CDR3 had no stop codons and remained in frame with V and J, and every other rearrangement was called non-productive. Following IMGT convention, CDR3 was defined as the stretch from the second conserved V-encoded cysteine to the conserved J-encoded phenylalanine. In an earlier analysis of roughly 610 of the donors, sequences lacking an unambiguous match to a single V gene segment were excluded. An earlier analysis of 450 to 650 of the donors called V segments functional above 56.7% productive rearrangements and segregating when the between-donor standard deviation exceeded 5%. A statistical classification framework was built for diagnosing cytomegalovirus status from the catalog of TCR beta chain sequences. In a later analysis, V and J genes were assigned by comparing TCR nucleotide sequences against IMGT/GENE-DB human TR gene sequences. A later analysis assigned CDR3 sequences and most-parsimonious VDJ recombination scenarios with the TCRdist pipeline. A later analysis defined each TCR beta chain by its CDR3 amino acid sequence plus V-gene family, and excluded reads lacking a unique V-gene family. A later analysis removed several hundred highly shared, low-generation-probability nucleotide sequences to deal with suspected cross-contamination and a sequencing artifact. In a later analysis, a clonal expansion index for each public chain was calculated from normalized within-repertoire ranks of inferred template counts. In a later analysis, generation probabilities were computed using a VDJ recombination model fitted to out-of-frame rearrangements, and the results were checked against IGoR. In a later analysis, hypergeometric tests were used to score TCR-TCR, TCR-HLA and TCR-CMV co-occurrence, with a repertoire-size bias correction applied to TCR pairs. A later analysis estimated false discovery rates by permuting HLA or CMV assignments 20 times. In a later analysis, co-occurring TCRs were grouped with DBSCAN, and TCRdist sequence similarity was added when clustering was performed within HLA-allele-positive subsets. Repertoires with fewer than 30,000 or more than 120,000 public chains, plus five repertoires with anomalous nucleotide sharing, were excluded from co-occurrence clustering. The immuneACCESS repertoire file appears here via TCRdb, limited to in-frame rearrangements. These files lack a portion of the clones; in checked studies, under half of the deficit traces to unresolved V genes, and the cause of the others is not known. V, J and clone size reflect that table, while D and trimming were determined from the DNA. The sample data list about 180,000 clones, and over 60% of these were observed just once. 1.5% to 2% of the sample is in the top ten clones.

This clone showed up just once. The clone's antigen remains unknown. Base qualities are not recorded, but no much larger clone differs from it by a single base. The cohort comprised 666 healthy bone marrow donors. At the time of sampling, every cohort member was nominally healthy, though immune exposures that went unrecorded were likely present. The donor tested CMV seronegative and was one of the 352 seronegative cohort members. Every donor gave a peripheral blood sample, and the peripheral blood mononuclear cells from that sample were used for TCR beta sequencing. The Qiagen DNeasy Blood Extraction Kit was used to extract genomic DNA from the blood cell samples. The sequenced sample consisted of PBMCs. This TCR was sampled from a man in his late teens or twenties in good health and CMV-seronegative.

Here is the DNA: TGCGCCAGCAGCCAAGATCCCGGGACAGGGCCCACCGGGGAGCTGTTTTTT. It translates to CASSQDPGTGPTGELFF. The V and J genes are TRBV4-1 and TRBJ2-2, and 9 junctional nucleotides match TRBD1. Reading the germline V gene gives CDR1 MGHRA and CDR2 YSYEKL. The germline V and J ends show losses of 0 bases and 4 bases respectively, and no gene match explains 6 bases of the junction. The CDR3 sequence holds 17 residues, the cysteine and phenylalanine included. Just CDR3 DNA is preserved here, 51 bases in frame from base 1.